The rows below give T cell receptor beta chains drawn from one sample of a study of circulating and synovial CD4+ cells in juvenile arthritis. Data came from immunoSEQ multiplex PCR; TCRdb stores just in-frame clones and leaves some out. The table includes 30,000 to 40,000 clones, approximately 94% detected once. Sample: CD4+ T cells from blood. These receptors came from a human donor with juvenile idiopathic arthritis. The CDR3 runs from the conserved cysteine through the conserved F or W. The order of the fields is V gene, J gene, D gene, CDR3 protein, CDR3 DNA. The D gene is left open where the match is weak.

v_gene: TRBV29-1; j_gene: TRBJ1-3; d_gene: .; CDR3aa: CSAFRGSSGNTIYF; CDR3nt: TGCAGCGCCTTCAGGGGAAGCTCTGGAAACACCATATATTTT
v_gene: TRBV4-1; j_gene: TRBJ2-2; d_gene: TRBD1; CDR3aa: CASSQDRGRRGTGELFF; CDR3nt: TGCGCCAGCAGCCAAGACAGGGGGCGAAGGGGCACCGGGGAGCTGTTTTTT
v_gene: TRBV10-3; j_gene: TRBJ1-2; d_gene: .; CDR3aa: CAISWTENGYTF; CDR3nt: TGTGCCATCAGTTGGACAGAGAATGGCTACACCTTC
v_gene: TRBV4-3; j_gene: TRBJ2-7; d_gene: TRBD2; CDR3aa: CASSQDWGLADYEQYF; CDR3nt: TGCGCCAGCAGCCAGGACTGGGGACTAGCGGACTACGAGCAGTACTTC
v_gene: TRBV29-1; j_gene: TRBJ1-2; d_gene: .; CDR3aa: CSVEFRGGRNYGYTF; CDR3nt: TGCAGCGTTGAATTTCGGGGGGGTAGGAACTATGGCTACACCTTC
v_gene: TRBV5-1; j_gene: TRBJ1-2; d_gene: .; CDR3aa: CASSLAAGKANYGYTF; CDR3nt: TGCGCCAGCAGCTTGGCCGCGGGAAAAGCTAACTATGGCTACACCTTC
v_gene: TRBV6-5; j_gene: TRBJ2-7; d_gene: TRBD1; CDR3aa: CASSYRQGATPQYF; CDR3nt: TGTGCCAGCAGTTACAGGCAGGGGGCAACACCGCAGTACTTC
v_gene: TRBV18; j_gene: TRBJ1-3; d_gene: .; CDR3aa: CASSPGSGIPSGNTIYF; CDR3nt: TGTGCCAGCTCACCAGGGTCGGGAATCCCCTCTGGAAACACCATATATTTT
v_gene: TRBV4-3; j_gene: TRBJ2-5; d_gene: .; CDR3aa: CASSPLQGGGETQYF; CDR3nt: TGCGCCAGCAGCCCGCTCCAGGGAGGGGGGGAGACCCAGTACTTC
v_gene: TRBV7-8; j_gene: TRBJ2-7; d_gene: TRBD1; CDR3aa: CASSLGMDRPPYEQYF; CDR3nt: TGTGCCAGCAGCTTGGGAATGGACAGGCCACCCTACGAGCAGTACTTC
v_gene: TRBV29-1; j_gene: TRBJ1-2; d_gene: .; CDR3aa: CSVSLGQPYGYTF; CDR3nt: TGCAGCGTTAGCCTCGGACAGCCCTATGGCTACACCTTC
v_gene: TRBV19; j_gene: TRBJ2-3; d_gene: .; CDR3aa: CASRGGLLLPTDTQYF; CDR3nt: TGTGCCAGTAGGGGCGGACTTCTTTTGCCCACAGATACGCAGTATTTT
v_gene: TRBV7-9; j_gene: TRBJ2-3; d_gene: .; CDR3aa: CASRPKMARSTDTQYF; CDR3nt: TGTGCCAGCAGGCCTAAGATGGCGAGGAGCACAGATACGCAGTATTTT